Given below is one TCR beta chain in context. Under the authors' procedure: Reference gene primer amplification gave nucleated cell count estimates. Data came from immunoSEQ multiplex PCR; TCRdb stores just in-frame clones and leaves some out. That table gives V, J and clone size, and the DNA gave D and trimming. The data hold 250,000 to 300,000 clones, with approximately 85% observed a single time. This study enrolled people aged about 18 to 95 from under 25 US geographic areas. Cohort placement rested on clinical history that participants reported themselves. CDR3 size: 13 residues. The germline V gene encodes CDR1 MNHEY and CDR2 SVGAGI. Trimming shortened V by 5 bases and J by 2 bases, and 10 bases separated the two germline ends. This record comes from a study of blood T cell repertoires in COVID-19.

The sequence came from a woman aged 50 to 60 who had recovered from COVID-19. What was sequenced was PBMCs or T cells enriched from blood (not recorded which). This chain links TRBV6-5 with TRBJ2-7; D possibly corresponds to TRBD2 (6 bases). The CDR3 nucleotides read TGTGCCAGCAGTCCCGCTAGCGCCTACGAGCAGTACTTC. Encoded protein: CASSPASAYEQYF.